This T cell receptor beta chain was recovered during a study of T cell repertoires in cytomegalovirus infection. About the research overall: Selected CMV epitopes included recently identified HLA-C-restricted ones as well as well-studied HLA-B-restricted ones. Matching HLA type, along with CMV infection, was indicated by public TCR beta signatures.

Via MiXCR, TCRdb re-called the reads, giving one row per CDR3 protein. The sample lists 700,000 to 850,000 distinct CDR3 sequences; about 30% were seen once. Concerning this clonotype: No antigen is known for it. The junction does not match germline at one end; this may be a read error.

The sequenced sample was cultured CD8+ T cells from PBMCs, obtained from culture after CMV antigen stimulation. This TCR was recovered from a human donor in good health (CMV status not recorded). Some clones in this sample may be carry-over from other donors' samples.

The CDR3 loop is CASSLAGLAEGSSYNEQFF. The CDR3 nucleotides are TGTGCTAGCAGCTTAGCGGGACTAGCTGAGGGGAGCTCCTACAATGAGCAGTTCTTC. This chain links TRBV7-7 with TRBJ2-1; 9 positions match TRBD2. The CDR3 contains 19 residues. In germline, CDR1 is SSHAT, CDR2 FNYEAQ (reference sequence).